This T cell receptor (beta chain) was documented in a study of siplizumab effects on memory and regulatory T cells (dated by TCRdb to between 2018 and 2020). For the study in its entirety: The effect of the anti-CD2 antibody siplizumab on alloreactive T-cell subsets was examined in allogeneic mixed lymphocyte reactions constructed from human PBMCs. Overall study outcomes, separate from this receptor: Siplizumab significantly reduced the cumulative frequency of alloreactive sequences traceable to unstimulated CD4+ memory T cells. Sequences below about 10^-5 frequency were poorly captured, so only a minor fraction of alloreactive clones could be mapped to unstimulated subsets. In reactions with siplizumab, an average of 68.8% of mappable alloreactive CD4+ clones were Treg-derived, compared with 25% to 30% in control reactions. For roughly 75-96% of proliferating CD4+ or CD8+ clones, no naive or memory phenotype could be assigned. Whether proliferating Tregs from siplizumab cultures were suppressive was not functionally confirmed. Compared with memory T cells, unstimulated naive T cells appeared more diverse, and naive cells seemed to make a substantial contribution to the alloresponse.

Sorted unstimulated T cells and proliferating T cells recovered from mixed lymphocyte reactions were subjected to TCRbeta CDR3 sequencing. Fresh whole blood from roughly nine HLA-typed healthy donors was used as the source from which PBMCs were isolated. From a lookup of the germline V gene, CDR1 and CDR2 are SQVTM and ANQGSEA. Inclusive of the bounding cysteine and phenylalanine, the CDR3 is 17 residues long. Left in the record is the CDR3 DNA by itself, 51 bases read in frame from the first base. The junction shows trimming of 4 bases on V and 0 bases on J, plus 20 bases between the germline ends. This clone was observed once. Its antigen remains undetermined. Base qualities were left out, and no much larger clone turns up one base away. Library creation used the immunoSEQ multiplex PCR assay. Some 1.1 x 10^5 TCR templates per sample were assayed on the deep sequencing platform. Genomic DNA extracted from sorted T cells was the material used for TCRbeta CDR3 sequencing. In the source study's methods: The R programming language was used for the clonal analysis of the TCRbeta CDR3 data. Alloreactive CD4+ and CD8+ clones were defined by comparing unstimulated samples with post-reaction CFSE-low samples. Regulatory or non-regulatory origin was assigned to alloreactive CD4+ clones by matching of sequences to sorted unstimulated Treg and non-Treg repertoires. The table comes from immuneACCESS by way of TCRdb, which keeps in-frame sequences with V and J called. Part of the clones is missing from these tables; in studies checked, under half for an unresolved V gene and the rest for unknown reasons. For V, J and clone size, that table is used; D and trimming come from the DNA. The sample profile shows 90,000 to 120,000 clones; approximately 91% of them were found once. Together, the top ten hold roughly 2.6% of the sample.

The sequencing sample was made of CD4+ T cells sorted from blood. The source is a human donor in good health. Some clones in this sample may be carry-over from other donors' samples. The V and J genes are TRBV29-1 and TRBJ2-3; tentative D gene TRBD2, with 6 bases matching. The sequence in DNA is TGCAGCGTTGGCTTCCGCTTACGGGAGAAAAGCACAGATACGCAGTATTTT. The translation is CSVGFRLREKSTDTQYF.